This T cell receptor (beta chain) is from a study of blood T cell repertoires in COVID-19. As for the study in general: The United States, Italy and Spain were the sources of the acute and convalescent COVID-19 samples. Sources were T cells, B-cell-depleted T cells, or PBMCs; the material itself was cDNA or gDNA.

Seattle patients were enrolled during active infection and followed longitudinally. Authors' analysis steps: Reference gene primer amplification gave estimated nucleated cell counts. Clones were read by immunoSEQ multiplex PCR, and TCRdb kept only the in-frame ones, dropping some. V and J calls and clone size come straight from that table; D and trimming were deduced from the DNA. The profile shows 300,000 or so clones, 75% to 90% of them singletons. The receptor comes from a woman in her 30s with COVID-19, enrolled during active disease. The sequencing sample was made of peripheral blood.

The CDR3 region is CASSMGQGLLRGNQPQHF. CDR3 coding DNA: TGTGCCAGCAGTATGGGACAGGGTCTTCTACGAGGCAATCAGCCCCAGCATTTT. The chain joins TRBV27 to TRBJ1-5; 9 bases line up with TRBD1. V trimming: 5 bases; J trimming: 2 bases; junction bases outside the gene matches: 13. CDR1 is MNHEY and CDR2 is SMNVEV in the germline V gene (reference sequence). The CDR3 contains 18 residues.